These 31 T cell receptor beta chains were sequenced from one sample in a study of CD8 T cells in Susac syndrome. Reverse transcription used about 0.5 to 1 ug RNA and random hexamers. Each CDR3 protein is one row after TCRdb ran MiXCR on the immunoSEQ multiplex PCR reads. The sample yields around 170,000 distinct CDR3 sequences, 95% seen once. Material: CD8+ T cells from PBMCs. The receptors come from a human donor with Susac syndrome.

This chain's CDR3 is CASSQSHSTDTQYF. CDR3 DNA sequence: TGCGCCAGCAGTCAATCGCACAGCACAGATACGCAGTATTTT. The V gene is TRBV23-1, the J gene TRBJ2-3; D gene ambiguous. TRBV23-1 falls under the ORF class, with uncertain function. Trimming took off 0 bases at V and 0 bases at J, with 4 bases between the two ends. CDR3 size: 14 residues.

The chain uses TRBV9 and TRBJ2-1, with 13 bases lining up with TRBD2. Unmatched junction bases numbered 5, after V lost 4 bases and J lost 10 bases. The CDR3 runs to 14 residues. Germline CDR1 SGDLS, CDR2 YYNGEE. The DNA for the CDR3 is TGTGCCAGCAGCCTCCGACTAGCGGGAGGCGAGCAGTTCTTC. The encoded protein is CASSLRLAGGEQFF.

The CDR3, as DNA: TGCGCCAGCAGCCAAGATAAGGGGGTTTTATCCTACGAGCAGTACTTC. Translation: CASSQDKGVLSYEQYF. The chain joins TRBV4-1 to TRBJ2-7; TRBD1 might be the D (6 bases). V shed 0 bases and J shed 1 base, with 13 bases lying between them. Germline values: CDR1 MGHRA, CDR2 YSYEKL. This CDR3 has 16 amino acids.

The genes are TRBV2 and TRBJ1-5; D is unresolved. Germline V CDR1 and CDR2: SNHLY, FYNNEI. This CDR3 is 14 amino acids long. With 5 bases removed from V and 2 bases from J, the gap between germline ends came to 10 bases. The chain's CDR3 is CASSSNTGNQPQHF. CDR3 sequence (DNA): TGTGCCAGCAGTTCCAATACAGGCAATCAGCCCCAGCATTTT.

This chain uses TRBV30 with TRBJ2-7, with D tentatively TRBD2 (7 bases). This CDR3 region has 14 residues. V dropped 2 bases and J dropped 0 bases, with 11 bases sitting between them. From germline, CDR1 is GTSNPN and CDR2 SVGIG (reference sequence). CDR3 sequence reads: CAWSWGGDSYEQYF. In DNA, the CDR3 is TGTGCCTGGAGTTGGGGGGGCGACTCCTACGAGCAGTACTTC.

This chain connects TRBV7-9 to TRBJ2-7, with D maybe TRBD1 (7 bases). The CDR3 consists of 16 residues. Trimming cost V 1 base and J 1 base, with 14 bases left between them. Germline CDR1 reads SEHNR; CDR2 reads FQNEAQ (reference sequence). CDR3 region: CASSLEGSGGSYEQYF. The CDR3 DNA follows: TGTGCCAGCAGCTTAGAGGGGTCAGGGGGGTCCTACGAGCAGTACTTC.

The CDR3 reads CATNGQGATEAFF. The CDR3 bases are TGTGCCACTAATGGACAGGGGGCCACTGAAGCTTTCTTT. The V call is TRBV10-3, the J call TRBJ1-1; 11 nucleotides match TRBD1. There are 13 residues in the CDR3. Germline V gene lookup returns CDR1 ENHRY and CDR2 SYGVKD. V was pared by 10 bases and J by 4 bases, with 5 bases of the junction left unmatched.

The chain employs TRBV20-1 and TRBJ2-3; the match to TRBD2 covers 15 bases. Germline V CDR1 and CDR2: DFQATT, SNEGSKA (reference sequence). The CDR3 spans 14 residues. The V segment lost 5 bases and the J segment 6 bases; nucleotides outside the gene matches: 3. The CDR3 sequence: CSAWTSGGGDTQYF. The CDR3 nucleotides are TGCAGTGCTTGGACTAGCGGGGGGGGTGATACGCAGTATTTT.

J is TRBJ2-5 and V is TRBV20-1; 9 positions agree with TRBD2. The length of the CDR3 is 18 residues. Trimming removed 0 bases from V and 2 bases from J; junction bases left unmatched: 13. Looked up from germline, CDR1 is DFQATT and CDR2 is SNEGSKA (reference sequence). The CDR3 sequence: CSARDRSSGTHYQETQYF. In DNA, the CDR3 is TGCAGTGCTAGAGATAGGTCTAGCGGGACTCATTATCAAGAGACCCAGTACTTC.

This chain joins TRBV28 and TRBJ2-7, with TRBD1 matching 9 bases. The junction had 4 bases not matched to a gene; V was cut back by 4 bases and J by 3 bases. CDR1 and CDR2 (germline): MDHEN, SYDVKM. The CDR3 loop spans 14 amino acids. CDR3 DNA: TGTGCCAGCAGTTACGAGACAGGGGGCTACGAGCAGTACTTC. Encoded protein: CASSYETGGYEQYF.

The genes are TRBV6-6 and TRBJ2-2; 13 positions match TRBD2. CDR1 and CDR2 from the germline V gene are MNHNY and SVGAGI (reference sequence). This CDR3 comprises 15 residues. V lost 6 bases and J lost 5; bases outside the gene matches: 3. CDR3 region: CASSPLAGGTGELFF. The CDR3 DNA reads TGTGCCAGCAGCCCACTAGCGGGAGGGACCGGGGAGCTGTTTTTT.

This clonotype appeared once. The chain recombines TRBV3-1 with TRBJ2-3; D possibly corresponds to TRBD2 (7 bases). The germline V gene has CDR1 LGHDT and CDR2 YNNKEL (reference sequence). Trimming cost V 0 bases and J 5 bases, with 15 bases left between them. The CDR3 spans 16 residues. In DNA form, the CDR3 reads TGTGCCAGCAGCCAAGACGGAGGGGGGGGTAGAGATACGCAGTATTTT. Translation gives CASSQDGGGGRDTQYF.

The rearrangement uses TRBV6-1 and TRBJ2-7, with TRBD1 matching 12 bases. This CDR3 contains 17 residues. V lost 5 bases, J lost 2 bases, and 10 bases stayed unmatched. Looked up from germline, CDR1 is MNHNS and CDR2 is SASEGT. The DNA of the CDR3 is TGTGCCAGCAGTCGTATTCCCGGGACAGGGGGCACCTACGAGCAGTACTTC. Translation: CASSRIPGTGGTYEQYF.

In the case of this clonotype: The junction departs from germline at one end; a sequencing error may be responsible. The chain couples TRBV29-1 to TRBJ1-1; 7 bases line up with TRBD1. The germline gives CDR1 SQVTM, CDR2 ANQGSEA. The CDR3 has 13 amino acids. In DNA, the CDR3 is TGCAGCATTGAGCCAGGGGGGAACACTGAAGCTTTCTTT. This encodes CSIEPGGNTEAFF. Full variable domain (remainder filled in from reference TRBV29-1 and TRBJ1-1): SAVISQKPSRDICQRGTSLTIQCQVDSQVTMMFWYRQQPGQSLTLIATANQGSEATYESGFVIDKFPISRPNLTFSTLTVSNMSPEDSSIYLCSIEPGGNTEAFFGQGTRLTVV.

V gene TRBV12-3 or TRBV12-4 combines with J gene TRBJ1-4; tentatively, D is TRBD1 (5 bases). V was cut by 0 bases and J by 3 bases, with 17 bases left in between. The length of the CDR3 is 18 residues. CDR3 sequence: CASSLALWGEWANEKLFF. The CDR3 DNA follows: TGTGCCAGCAGTTTAGCGCTATGGGGGGAGTGGGCTAATGAAAAACTGTTTTTT.

The chain recombines TRBV3-1 with TRBJ2-5; D is possibly TRBD1 (6 bases). The length of the CDR3 is 15 residues. V lost 3 bases and J lost 5, with 16 bases in between. From germline, CDR1 is LGHDT and CDR2 YNNKEL (reference sequence). CDR3 coding DNA: TGTGCCAGCAGCCAGAAACAGGGATTCTTCGAGACCCAGTACTTC. This codes for CASSQKQGFFETQYF.

V gene TRBV2 combines with J gene TRBJ2-3; 11 nucleotides line up with TRBD2. Per the germline V gene, CDR1 is SNHLY and CDR2 is FYNNEI. The CDR3 is 14 amino acids. The V gene end was trimmed by 6 bases and the J gene end by 6 bases; junction bases not matched to a gene: 5. The CDR3 nucleotides read TGTGCCAGCAGGGCCGGGACTAGCGGCGATACGCAGTATTTT. Residues: CASRAGTSGDTQYF.

This rearrangement joins TRBV3-1 to TRBJ2-7, with D uncertain. The CDR3 has 13 residues. Germline CDR1 is LGHDT and CDR2 is YNNKEL (reference sequence). V was cut by 1 base and J by 7 bases, with 11 bases left in between. The CDR3 here is CASSQVLTAEQYF. The CDR3 region has the DNA TGTGCCAGCAGCCAAGTGCTGACCGCGGAGCAGTACTTC.

The V call is TRBV9, the J call TRBJ1-4, with 8 positions matching TRBD1. This CDR3 has 16 residues. The germline gives CDR1 SGDLS, CDR2 YYNGEE. V dropped 3 bases and J dropped 4; count of bases not matched to a gene: 8. CDR3 nucleotide sequence: TGTGCCAGCAGCGAGGAGGGGACAGGATATAATGAAAAACTGTTTTTT. Its translation: CASSEEGTGYNEKLFF.

The rearrangement links TRBV6-5 to TRBJ1-3; tentatively, D is TRBD1 (6 bases). The germline CDR1 and CDR2 sequences are MNHEY and SVGAGI. Trimming took off 6 bases at V and 0 bases at J, with 9 bases between the two ends. The CDR3 contains 14 residues. The CDR3 sequence: CASSTGISGNTIYF. As DNA, the CDR3 is TGTGCCAGCAGCACAGGGATCTCTGGAAACACCATATATTTT.

This clonotype was seen once. The chain combines TRBV9 with TRBJ2-7; D is unresolved. There are 15 residues in the CDR3. Trimming left V 0 bases short and J 1 base short, with 11 bases between. Germline loops: CDR1 SGDLS, CDR2 YYNGEE. The DNA for the CDR3 is TGTGCCAGCAGCGTAGATTATGGGCCGTCCTACGAGCAGTACTTC. Amino acid sequence: CASSVDYGPSYEQYF.

The chain carries TRBV28 and TRBJ1-1; the match to TRBD1 covers 9 bases. The CDR3 has 13 amino acids. Trimming cost V 9 bases and J 3 bases; bases outside gene matches: 5. Germline CDR1 is MDHEN and CDR2 is SYDVKM. In nucleotides, the CDR3 is TGTGCCAGTCAGACAGGGGGTCACACTGAAGCTTTCTTT. Amino acids: CASQTGGHTEAFF.

V and J are TRBV4-1 and TRBJ1-1; no clear D. Germline CDR1 MGHRA, CDR2 YSYEKL. Deletions cut 1 base from V and 3 bases from J, with 18 bases between. This CDR3 has 17 residues. This CDR3 is CASSQGGGRISDTEAFF. The CDR3, as DNA: TGCGCCAGCAGCCAAGGGGGAGGGAGGATCAGTGACACTGAAGCTTTCTTT.

This chain joins TRBV5-1 and TRBJ1-1; weak D call: TRBD1 (5 bases). This CDR3 comprises 14 residues. Germline values: CDR1 SGHRS, CDR2 YFSETQ. V lost 0 bases, J lost 0 bases, and 6 bases lay in between. CDR3 protein: CASSLEGVNTEAFF. The CDR3 region has the DNA TGCGCCAGCAGCTTGGAAGGGGTGAACACTGAAGCTTTCTTT.

V and J are TRBV10-2 and TRBJ1-1; D gene unclear. CDR3 length equals 12 residues. Trimming left V 0 bases short and J 7 bases short, with 6 bases between. The germline gives CDR1 WSHSY, CDR2 SAAADI. The chain's CDR3 is CASSESEGEAFF. CDR3 bases: TGCGCCAGCAGTGAGTCGGAGGGTGAAGCTTTCTTT.

This sequence joins TRBV20-1 and TRBJ1-1; unclear D gene. Germline V gene sequence: CDR1 DFQATT, CDR2 SNEGSKA (reference sequence). The length of the CDR3 is 10 residues. V was clipped by 5 bases and J by 3 bases, with 4 bases between them. CDR3 nucleotides: TGCAGTGCTTCCTACACTGAAGCTTTCTTT. It translates to CSASYTEAFF.

The chain links TRBV20-1 to TRBJ2-1; TRBD2 matches 9 bases. CDR3 length: 15 amino acids. CDR1 is DFQATT and CDR2 is SNEGSKA in the germline V gene (reference sequence). V gave up 0 bases and J gave up 4 bases; unmatched junction bases: 4. The CDR3 DNA reads TGCAGTGCTAGAGATCTGACTAGCGGTTACAATGAGCAGTTCTTC. Its translation: CSARDLTSGYNEQFF.

The chain couples TRBV5-1 to TRBJ2-1, with D tentatively TRBD1 (7 bases). This CDR3 spans 14 amino acids. The V gene's germline CDR1 is SGHRS and CDR2 YFSETQ. The V gene lost 4 bases and the J gene lost 6 bases, with 14 bases spanning the gap. Written as DNA, the CDR3 is TGCGCCAGCAGCCACGGAGGGACAGTCAATGAGCAGTTCTTC. Translation gives CASSHGGTVNEQFF.

The chain couples TRBV5-6 to TRBJ2-1; D is possibly TRBD1 (6 bases). This CDR3 spans 13 amino acids. Germline loops: CDR1 SGHDT, CDR2 YYEEEE. V lost 2 bases and J lost 4, with 7 bases in between. The CDR3 DNA sequence: TGTGCCAGCAGCTTAGGACAGTACAATGAGCAGTTCTTC. Translated: CASSLGQYNEQFF.

The chain links TRBV4-2 to TRBJ2-5; D might be TRBD2 (5 bases). CDR1 and CDR2 from the germline V gene are LGHNA and YNFKEQ. Trimming stripped 1 base from V and 4 bases from J, with 16 bases between. The CDR3 is 16 amino acids. CDR3 amino acids: CASSQGEWILRETQYF. The CDR3 region has the DNA TGTGCCAGCAGCCAAGGGGAGTGGATTCTCCGAGAGACCCAGTACTTC.

The chain carries TRBV23-1 and TRBJ2-2; TRBD1 agrees at 11 bases. TRBV23-1 is an ORF, and what it does is uncertain. This CDR3 contains 15 residues. J lost 6 bases, V lost 3 bases, and 3 bases had no gene match. The CDR3 sequence is CASSHPGQGAGELFF. The CDR3 region has the DNA TGCGCCAGCAGTCATCCGGGACAGGGGGCCGGGGAGCTGTTTTTT.